The rows below give T cell receptor beta chains drawn from one sample of a study of identical twins. MiXCR was run by TCRdb on the 5' RACE reads, yielding one entry per CDR3 protein. The table shows about 450,000 distinct CDR3 sequences, with roughly 18% occurring only once. The material sequenced was naive T cells sorted from blood. These receptors came from a man aged 50-59 years in good health. CDR3s include the opening cysteine and the closing phenylalanine or tryptophan. The D gene is left open where the match is weak. A row's size may be missing; if present it is once, few, many or a size class.

v_gene	abundance	j_gene	d_gene	CDR3aa	CDR3nt
TRBV9	-	TRBJ2-3	-	CASSVGGGEVTDTQYF	TGTGCCAGCAGCGTAGGAGGGGGGGAGGTCACAGATACGCAGTATTTT
TRBV5-1	-	TRBJ2-2	-	CASSLRTDGIGELFF	TGCGCCAGCAGCTTGCGGACAGATGGCATCGGGGAGCTGTTTTTT
TRBV6-1	few	TRBJ1-2	-	CASRSQLHNYGYTF	TGTGCCAGCAGATCCCAGCTTCATAACTATGGCTACACCTTC
TRBV27	-	TRBJ2-2	-	CASSLGGPNTGELFF	TGTGCCAGCAGTTTGGGGGGACCGAACACCGGGGAGCTGTTTTTT
TRBV7-9	few	TRBJ2-7	-	CASSPRISYEQYF	TGTGCCAGCAGCCCCCGGATCAGCTACGAGCAGTACTTC
TRBV20-1	-	TRBJ1-1	-	CSARRGAGPTEAFF	TGCAGTGCTAGGAGGGGCGCGGGTCCTACTGAAGCTTTCTTT
TRBV29-1	-	TRBJ1-1	-	CSVAGRQYTEAFF	TGCAGCGTTGCTGGCAGGCAGTACACTGAAGCTTTCTTT
TRBV6-5	few	TRBJ1-2	-	CASSYSVQGLNYGYTF	TGTGCCAGCAGTTACTCGGTACAGGGTCTTAACTATGGCTACACCTTC
TRBV27	many	TRBJ2-3	TRBD1	CASSYRGPNTDTQYF	TGTGCCAGCAGTTACAGGGGACCGAACACAGATACGCAGTATTTT
TRBV4-3	few	TRBJ1-2	-	CASSQGRTANYGYTF	TGCGCCAGCAGCCAAGGAAGGACAGCTAACTATGGCTACACCTTC
TRBV20-1	-	TRBJ2-7	-	CSAEKDPGGHEQYF	TGCAGTGCCGAAAAGGACCCAGGAGGTCACGAGCAGTACTTC
TRBV21-1	many	TRBJ1-4	-	CASSKKTQGSEKLFF	TGTGCCAGCAGCAAAAAGACACAGGGGAGTGAAAAACTGTTTTTT
TRBV6-1	many	TRBJ2-2	-	CASSPARGRSGELFF	TGTGCCAGCAGTCCAGCACGGGGTAGAAGCGGGGAGCTGTTTTTT
TRBV5-1	-	TRBJ1-2	TRBD1	CASSLAGTGRISGYTF	TGCGCCAGCAGCTTGGCGGGGACAGGACGCATTAGTGGCTACACCTTC
TRBV21-1	few	TRBJ2-1	-	CASSKVWGRISEQFF	TGTGCCAGCAGCAAAGTTTGGGGGCGCATAAGTGAGCAGTTCTTC
TRBV12-3/TRBV12-4	many	TRBJ2-2	-	CASSPTGSGELFF	TGTGCCAGCAGCCCAACAGGGTCCGGGGAGCTGTTTTTT
TRBV27	-	TRBJ2-7	TRBD2	CASSFSGGANEQYF	TGTGCCAGCAGTTTTAGCGGGGGGGCCAACGAGCAGTACTTC
TRBV6-2/TRBV6-3	-	TRBJ1-5	-	CASSPQGLRLQPQHF	TGTGCCAGCAGTCCACAGGGCCTCCGGCTCCAGCCCCAGCATTTT
TRBV6-2/TRBV6-3	many	TRBJ2-2	TRBD1	CASSNTDRGNTGELFF	TGTGCCAGCAGCAACACCGACAGGGGCAACACCGGGGAGCTGTTTTTT
TRBV7-2	few	TRBJ2-7	-	CASSFDRSSYEQYF	TGTGCCAGCAGCTTTGACCGCAGCTCCTACGAGCAGTACTTC
TRBV6-1	-	TRBJ1-2	-	CASSKGYNYGYTF	TGTGCCAGCAGCAAAGGATATAACTATGGCTACACCTTC
TRBV3-1	-	TRBJ2-1	TRBD2	CASSQGTSGSVEQFF	TGTGCCAGCAGCCAAGGGACTAGCGGTAGTGTTGAGCAGTTCTTC
TRBV12-3/TRBV12-4	-	TRBJ2-4	-	CASNFIGRTLAKNIQYF	TGTGCCAGCAACTTTATAGGAAGGACACTAGCCAAAAACATTCAGTACTTC
TRBV20-1	many	TRBJ2-3	-	CSARDFGITGASTDTQYF	TGCAGTGCTAGAGATTTTGGAATCACTGGGGCTAGCACAGATACGCAGTATTTT
TRBV4-3	-	TRBJ2-7	-	CASSQDKGTSYEQYF	TGCGCCAGCAGCCAAGATAAAGGTACCTCCTACGAGCAGTACTTC
TRBV10-3	few	TRBJ2-4	TRBD1	CAISPTGVVKNIQYF	TGTGCCATCAGTCCCACAGGGGTAGTCAAAAACATTCAGTACTTC
TRBV11-2	-	TRBJ2-5	-	CASSFTGAGAYQETQYF	TGTGCCAGCAGCTTCACGGGGGCGGGGGCATACCAAGAGACCCAGTACTTC
TRBV6-1	few	TRBJ2-1	TRBD1	CASRGTGGAYNEQFF	TGTGCCAGCCGGGGGACAGGGGGCGCCTACAATGAGCAGTTCTTC
TRBV30	-	TRBJ2-2	-	CAWSYVRNTGELFF	TGTGCCTGGAGCTACGTTCGGAACACCGGGGAGCTGTTTTTT
TRBV30	many	TRBJ2-7	-	CAWSVLATYEQYF	TGTGCCTGGAGTGTATTGGCAACCTACGAGCAGTACTTC
TRBV27	-	TRBJ2-1	TRBD2	CASSLSAGGGNEQFF	TGTGCCAGCAGTTTATCCGCGGGAGGTGGGAATGAGCAGTTCTTC
TRBV7-9	few	TRBJ2-1	TRBD1	CASSTRTGNEQFF	TGTGCCAGCAGCACACGGACAGGGAATGAGCAGTTCTTC
TRBV4-2	few	TRBJ2-7	TRBD1	CASSPSPDRGPVGYEQYF	TGTGCCAGCAGCCCCTCCCCGGACAGGGGGCCTGTCGGGTACGAGCAGTACTTC
TRBV6-2/TRBV6-3	-	TRBJ2-7	-	CASSYSRTINEQYF	TGTGCCAGCAGTTACTCGAGGACCATAAACGAGCAGTACTTC
TRBV19	many	TRBJ2-1	TRBD2	CASSIRGPGTSGSKYNEQFF	TGTGCCAGTAGTATCCGGGGTCCCGGGACTAGCGGGAGCAAGTACAATGAGCAGTTCTTC
TRBV4-2	many	TRBJ2-3	TRBD2	CASSQVRASGGPDTQYF	TGTGCCAGCAGCCAAGTTCGGGCTAGCGGGGGCCCCGATACGCAGTATTTT
TRBV4-2	few	TRBJ2-7	TRBD2	CASSRGTSDYEQYF	TGTGCCAGCAGCCGCGGGACTAGCGACTACGAGCAGTACTTC
TRBV7-2	-	TRBJ2-1	-	CASSSGQWGQMYNEQFF	TGTGCCAGCAGTTCCGGACAGTGGGGCCAGATGTATAATGAGCAGTTCTTC
TRBV30	few	TRBJ2-3	TRBD2	CAWSVRRTGTSGSTDTQYF	TGTGCCTGGAGTGTACGCCGTACCGGGACTAGCGGTAGCACAGATACGCAGTATTTT
TRBV2	few	TRBJ2-1	-	CASSVWGTPGDEQFF	TGTGCCAGCAGTGTGTGGGGGACACCCGGGGATGAGCAGTTCTTC
TRBV7-8	few	TRBJ1-2	-	CASSTRTAGHGYTF	TGTGCCAGCAGCACCCGGACGGCCGGGCATGGCTACACCTTC
TRBV18	-	TRBJ2-1	TRBD2	CASSPPGSGEYNEQFF	TGTGCCAGCTCACCACCAGGTAGCGGGGAATACAATGAGCAGTTCTTC
TRBV10-3	many	TRBJ2-1	TRBD2	CAITQLAGGLAGEQFF	TGTGCCATCACCCAACTAGCGGGAGGGCTTGCGGGTGAGCAGTTCTTC
TRBV18	many	TRBJ2-7	-	CASSLQNYEQYF	TGTGCCAGCTCACTGCAGAACTACGAGCAGTACTTC
TRBV3-1	-	TRBJ2-3	TRBD1	CASSQLNPIGTGDTDTQYF	TGTGCCAGCAGCCAACTAAATCCGATCGGGACAGGGGACACAGATACGCAGTATTTT
TRBV28	many	TRBJ2-1	TRBD1	CASSSGTEYWGEQFF	TGTGCCAGCAGTTCCGGGACAGAGTATTGGGGTGAGCAGTTCTTC
TRBV12-3/TRBV12-4	many	TRBJ2-5	-	CASRRDDTAETQYF	TGTGCCAGCAGACGGGACGACACGGCAGAGACCCAGTACTTC
TRBV6-1	few	TRBJ2-1	-	CASGIGGKVRVDEQFF	TGTGCCAGCGGAATAGGAGGTAAAGTTCGGGTCGATGAGCAGTTCTTC
TRBV27	many	TRBJ2-5	TRBD1	CASSPWTGAETQYF	TGTGCCAGCAGTCCCTGGACAGGGGCAGAGACCCAGTACTTC
TRBV7-2	-	TRBJ2-5	-	CASSLGARGIQETQYF	TGTGCCAGCAGCTTAGGCGCCAGAGGGATCCAAGAGACCCAGTACTTC
TRBV24-1	-	TRBJ1-6	TRBD1	CATRGDSNNSPLHF	TGTGCCACCAGAGGGGACAGCAATAATTCACCCCTCCACTTT
TRBV5-1	few	TRBJ2-1	TRBD1	CASSLGTGLFNEQFF	TGCGCCAGCAGCTTGGGGACAGGGCTGTTCAATGAGCAGTTCTTC
TRBV10-2	-	TRBJ2-5	-	CASSAMSGRETQYF	TGCGCCAGCAGTGCTATGAGTGGGCGGGAGACCCAGTACTTC
TRBV10-3	few	TRBJ2-3	TRBD2	CAISGLAGGRTDTQYF	TGTGCCATCAGTGGACTAGCGGGAGGTCGAACAGATACGCAGTATTTT
TRBV28	many	TRBJ1-2	-	CASSLLGLRDYTF	TGTGCCAGCAGTTTGCTTGGGCTCAGGGACTACACCTTC
TRBV12-3/TRBV12-4	many	TRBJ1-2	-	CASSSSYGYTF	TGTGCCAGCAGTTCCAGCTATGGCTACACCTTC
TRBV7-9	-	TRBJ2-1	-	CASSLVIGGQFF	TGTGCCAGCAGCTTAGTGATCGGGGGGCAGTTCTTC
TRBV7-9	-	TRBJ2-3	TRBD2	CASSLISGGDTDTQYF	TGTGCCAGCAGCCTAATCAGCGGGGGGGACACAGATACGCAGTATTTT